These T cell receptor beta chains were read from a single sample in a study of tumor-infiltrating lymphocytes in primary liver carcinoma. TCRdb reprocessed the multiplex PCR reads via MiXCR and lists one record per CDR3 protein. The table includes more than 95,000 distinct CDR3 sequences, around 64% detected once. The sequencing input was liver tumor tissue from sampling region 3. These receptors were taken from a woman aged 55-70 years with primary liver carcinoma and hepatitis B virus infection. Both conserved end residues are part of each CDR3. The order of the fields is CDR3 length, J gene, V gene, CDR3 protein.

>16|TRBJ1-2|TRBV20-1
CSGNLIMTGQSYGYTF
>14|TRBJ2-4|TRBV10-3
CAISEAGGRNIQYF
>15|TRBJ1-6|TRBV28
CASSPPGRGGSPLHF
>15|TRBJ1-1|TRBV11-2
CATSPRGQDYTEAFF
>13|TRBJ2-2|TRBV12-3/TRBV12-4
CSTGLDRTGELFF
>15|TRBJ1-4|TRBV28
CASSPWTGGNEKLFF
>15|TRBJ2-1|TRBV2
CASEAGTGDYNEQFF
>11|TRBJ1-2|TRBV29-1
CSVDPNYGYTF
>14|TRBJ1-5|TRBV28
CASNFPGSNQPQQF
>14|TRBJ2-6|TRBV11-2
CASSPASGANVLTF
>15|TRBJ2-7|TRBV11-2
CASSLGPAWTYEQYF
>17|TRBJ2-1|TRBV11-2
CASSLTHEQGYRGEQFF
>14|TRBJ2-7|TRBV6-6
CASSYSLRGDEQYF
>16|TRBJ2-3|TRBV5-1
CASSPVLVGEGDTQYF
>15|TRBJ1-5|TRBV11-2
CDSSLDPGFDQPQHF
>14|TRBJ2-1|TRBV11-2
CASSLLADYNEQFF
>14|TRBJ1-1|TRBV5-1
CANSLGQAGTEAFF
>14|TRBJ2-1|TRBV11-2
CASSLDPWGGEEFF
>15|TRBJ2-5|TRBV10-3
CTISESSSGPGTQYF
>15|TRBJ2-1|TRBV30
CAWSVQGSLYNEQFF
>13|TRBJ2-1|TRBV7-6
CASSLGNLNELFF
>14|TRBJ1-4|TRBV28
CASSSSGSNEKLFF
>12|TRBJ2-2|TRBV10-3
CAVRRSTGELFF
>20|TRBJ2-2|TRBV11-1
CASRPTPGTSGSMNTGEPFF
>14|TRBJ2-3|TRBV10-2
CASRPGTSTDTQYF
>15|TRBJ2-2|TRBV4-2
CASSPGGRAPGELFF
>14|TRBJ2-7|TRBV6-6
CASRRRDGAYKQYF
>17|TRBJ2-7|TRBV10-3
CAISEWLAGNSQGEQYF
>17|TRBJ2-1|TRBV5-6
CASSPPTPGLAYNEQFF
>12|TRBJ2-7|TRBV10-3
CAARQDSYEQYF
>15|TRBJ2-1|TRBV5-4
CASSPRGPAGDEQFF
>15|TRBJ2-3|TRBV5-6
CASSRIETSQTQQYF
>13|TRBJ2-5|TRBV11-2
CASSLWGSRDRYF
>13|TRBJ2-1|TRBV29-1
CSARRARYNVQFF
>18|TRBJ2-1|TRBV5-1
CASSPEPGGDRGHNEQFF
>13|TRBJ1-5|TRBV6-5
CISSYGLNQPQHF
>14|TRBJ1-3|TRBV12-3/TRBV12-4
CATIQGTSGNTIYF
>15|TRBJ2-2|TRBV11-2
CASSFRLAGPGELFF
>17|TRBJ2-6|TRBV11-2
CASSPTGQWTRANVLTF
>15|TRBJ1-1|TRBV11-2
CASSLGGGVNNEAFF
>17|TRBJ2-1|TRBV5-1
CASSLPPGTSGNNEQFF
>12|TRBJ2-1|TRBV11-2
CASSLVTIEQFF
>15|TRBJ2-5|TRBV5-1
CASSPASGRLRTQYF
>12|TRBJ2-7|TRBV29-1
CSTQGMGDEQYF
>14|TRBJ2-1|TRBV12-5
CTSGFEVAYNEQFF
>13|TRBJ1-6|TRBV6-6
CASGGTGTSPLHF